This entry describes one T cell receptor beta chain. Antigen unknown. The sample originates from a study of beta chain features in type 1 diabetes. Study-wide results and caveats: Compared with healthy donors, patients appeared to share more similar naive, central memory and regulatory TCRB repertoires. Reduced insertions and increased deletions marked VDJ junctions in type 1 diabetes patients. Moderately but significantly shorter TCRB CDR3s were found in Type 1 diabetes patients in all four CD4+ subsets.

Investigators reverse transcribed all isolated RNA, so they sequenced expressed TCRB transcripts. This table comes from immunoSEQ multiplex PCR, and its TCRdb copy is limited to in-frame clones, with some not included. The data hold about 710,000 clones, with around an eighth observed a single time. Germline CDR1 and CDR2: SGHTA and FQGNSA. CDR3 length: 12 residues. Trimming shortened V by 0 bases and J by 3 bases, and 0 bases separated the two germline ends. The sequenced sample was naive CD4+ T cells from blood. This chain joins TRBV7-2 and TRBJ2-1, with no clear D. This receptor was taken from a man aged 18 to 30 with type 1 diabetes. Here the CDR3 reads CASSLAYNEQFF. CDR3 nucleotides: TGTGCCAGCAGCTTAGCCTACAATGAGCAGTTCTTC. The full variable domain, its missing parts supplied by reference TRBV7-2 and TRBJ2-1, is GAGVSQSPSNKVTEKGKDVELRCDPISGHTALYWYRQSLGQGLEFLIYFQGNSAPDKSGLPSDRFSAERTGGSVSTLTIQRTQQEDSAVYLCASSLAYNEQFFGPGTRLTVL.